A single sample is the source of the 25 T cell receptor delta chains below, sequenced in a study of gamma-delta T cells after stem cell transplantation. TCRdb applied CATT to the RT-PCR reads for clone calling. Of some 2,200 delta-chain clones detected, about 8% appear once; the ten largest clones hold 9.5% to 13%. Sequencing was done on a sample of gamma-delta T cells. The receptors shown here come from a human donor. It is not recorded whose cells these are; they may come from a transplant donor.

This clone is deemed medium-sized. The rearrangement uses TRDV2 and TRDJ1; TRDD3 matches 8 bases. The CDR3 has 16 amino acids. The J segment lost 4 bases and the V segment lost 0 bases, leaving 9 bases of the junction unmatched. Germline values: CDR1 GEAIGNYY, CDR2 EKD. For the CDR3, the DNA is TGTGCCTGTGACACCGTGGGATACGATTCTGGCGATAAACTCATCTTT. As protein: CACDTVGYDSGDKLIF.

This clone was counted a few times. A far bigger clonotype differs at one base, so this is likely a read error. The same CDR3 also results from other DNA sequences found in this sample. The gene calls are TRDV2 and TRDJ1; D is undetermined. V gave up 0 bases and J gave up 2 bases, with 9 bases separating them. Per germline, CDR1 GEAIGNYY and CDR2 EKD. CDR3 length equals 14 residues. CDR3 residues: CACDTVPKTDKLIF. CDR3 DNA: TGTGCCTGTGACACCGTACCGAAAACCGATAAACTCATCTTT.

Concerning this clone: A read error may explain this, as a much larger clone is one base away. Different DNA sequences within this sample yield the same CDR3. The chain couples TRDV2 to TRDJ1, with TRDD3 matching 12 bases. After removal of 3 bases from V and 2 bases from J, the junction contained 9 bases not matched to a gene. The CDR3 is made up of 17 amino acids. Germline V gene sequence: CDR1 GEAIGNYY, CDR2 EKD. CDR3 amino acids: CACDSLGDTEDTDKLIF. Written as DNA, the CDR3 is TGTGCCTGTGACTCTCTGGGGGATACGGAGGATACCGATAAACTCATCTTT.

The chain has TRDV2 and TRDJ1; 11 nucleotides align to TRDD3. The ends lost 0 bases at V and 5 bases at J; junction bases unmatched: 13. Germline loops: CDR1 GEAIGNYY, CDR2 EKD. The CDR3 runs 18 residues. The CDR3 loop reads CACDTVGPLGDTIDKLIF. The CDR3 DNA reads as TGTGCCTGTGACACCGTAGGACCGCTGGGGGATACTATAGATAAACTCATCTTT.

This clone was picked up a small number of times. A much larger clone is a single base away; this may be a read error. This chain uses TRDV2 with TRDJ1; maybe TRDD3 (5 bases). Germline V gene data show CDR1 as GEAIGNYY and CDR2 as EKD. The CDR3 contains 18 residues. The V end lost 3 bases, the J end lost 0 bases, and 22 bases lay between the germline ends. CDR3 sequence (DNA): TGTGCCTGTGACTTTCTGTCCCGTGGGGTACCCGACACCGATAAACTCATCTTT. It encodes CACDFLSRGVPDTDKLIF.

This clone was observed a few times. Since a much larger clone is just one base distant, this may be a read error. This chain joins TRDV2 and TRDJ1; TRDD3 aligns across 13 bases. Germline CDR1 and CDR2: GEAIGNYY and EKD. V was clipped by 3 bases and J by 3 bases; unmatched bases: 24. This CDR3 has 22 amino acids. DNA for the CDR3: TGTGCCTGTGACCCCTTGTGTGCCGGAGATGTACTGGGGGATACGCGTTCCGATAAACTCATCTTT. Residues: CACDPLCAGDVLGDTRSDKLIF.

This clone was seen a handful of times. The CDR3 spells CAGLGVPYTDKLIF. As DNA, the CDR3 is TGTGCGGGCCTGGGGGTCCCGTACACCGATAAACTCATCTTT. The chain combines TRDV2 with TRDJ1, with TRDD3 identical over 7 bases. The CDR3 is 14 amino acids. Per germline, CDR1 GEAIGNYY and CDR2 EKD.

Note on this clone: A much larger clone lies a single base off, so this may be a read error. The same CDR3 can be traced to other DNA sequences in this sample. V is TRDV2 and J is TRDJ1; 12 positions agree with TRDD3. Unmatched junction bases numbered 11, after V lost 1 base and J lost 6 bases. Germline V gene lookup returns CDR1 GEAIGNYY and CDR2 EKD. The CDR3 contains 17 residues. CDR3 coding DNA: TGTGCCTGTGACACACCGTGGGGGCTGGGGGATACGAATAAACTCATCTTT. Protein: CACDTPWGLGDTNKLIF.

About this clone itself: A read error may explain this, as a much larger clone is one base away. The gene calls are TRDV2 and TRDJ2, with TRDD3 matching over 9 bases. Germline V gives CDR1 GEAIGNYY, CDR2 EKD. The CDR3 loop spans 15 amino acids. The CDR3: CACNTWGINGTQLFF. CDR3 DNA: TGTGCCTGTAACACTTGGGGGATAAACGGGACACAACTCTTCTTT.

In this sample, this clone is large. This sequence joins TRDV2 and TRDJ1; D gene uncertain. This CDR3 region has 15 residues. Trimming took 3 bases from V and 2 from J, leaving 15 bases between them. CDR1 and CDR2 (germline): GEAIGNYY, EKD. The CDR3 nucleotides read TGTGCCTGTGACCCCTTATTAGAGGGGACCGATAAACTCATCTTT. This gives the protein CACDPLLEGTDKLIF.

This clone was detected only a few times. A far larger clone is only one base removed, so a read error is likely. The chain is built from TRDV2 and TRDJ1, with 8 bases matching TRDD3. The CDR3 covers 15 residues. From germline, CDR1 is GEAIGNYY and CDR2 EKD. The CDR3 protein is CACDILGDRTDNLIF. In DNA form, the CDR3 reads TGTGCCTGTGACATTCTGGGGGACCGCACCGATAACCTCATCTTT.

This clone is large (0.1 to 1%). In DNA form, the CDR3 reads TGTGCCTGTGACACCTTAAGGGGGATTCCCCTCGACACCGATAAACTCATCTTT. It is translated as CACDTLRGIPLDTDKLIF. The J gene is TRDJ1, the V gene TRDV2, with 7 bases matching TRDD3. V shed 0 bases and J 0 bases; nucleotides not matched to a gene: 12. The CDR3 extends over 18 amino acids. CDR1 is GEAIGNYY and CDR2 is EKD in the germline V gene.

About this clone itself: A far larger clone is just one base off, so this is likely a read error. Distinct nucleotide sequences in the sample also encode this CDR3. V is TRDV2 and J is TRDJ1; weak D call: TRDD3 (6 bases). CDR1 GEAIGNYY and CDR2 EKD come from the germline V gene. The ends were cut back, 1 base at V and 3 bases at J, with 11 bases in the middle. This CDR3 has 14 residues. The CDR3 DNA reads TGTGCCTGTGACACTGTAGGGGGACCCGATAAACTCATCTTT. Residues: CACDTVGGPDKLIF.

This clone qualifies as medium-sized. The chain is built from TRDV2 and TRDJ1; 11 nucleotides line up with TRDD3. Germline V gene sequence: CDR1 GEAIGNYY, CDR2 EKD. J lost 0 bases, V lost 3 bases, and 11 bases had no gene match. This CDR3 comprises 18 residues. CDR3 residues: CACDLLGDISQYTDKLIF. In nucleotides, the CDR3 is TGTGCCTGTGACTTACTGGGGGATATCTCACAGTACACCGATAAACTCATCTTT.

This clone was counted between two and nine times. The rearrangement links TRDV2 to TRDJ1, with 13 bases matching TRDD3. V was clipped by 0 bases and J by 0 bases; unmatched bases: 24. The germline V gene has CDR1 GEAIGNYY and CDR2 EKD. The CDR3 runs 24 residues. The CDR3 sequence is CACDTVVVRQVLGDTSQYTDKLIF. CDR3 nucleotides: TGTGCCTGTGACACCGTAGTCGTCCGCCAGGTACTGGGGGATACGAGTCAGTACACCGATAAACTCATCTTT.

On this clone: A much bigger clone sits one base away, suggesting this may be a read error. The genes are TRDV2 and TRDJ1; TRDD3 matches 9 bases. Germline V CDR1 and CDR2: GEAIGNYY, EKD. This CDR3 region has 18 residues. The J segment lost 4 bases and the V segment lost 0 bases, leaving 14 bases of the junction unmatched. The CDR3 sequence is CACDTVNTGGTKFDKLIF. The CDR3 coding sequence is TGTGCCTGTGACACCGTGAATACTGGGGGAACGAAGTTCGATAAACTCATCTTT.

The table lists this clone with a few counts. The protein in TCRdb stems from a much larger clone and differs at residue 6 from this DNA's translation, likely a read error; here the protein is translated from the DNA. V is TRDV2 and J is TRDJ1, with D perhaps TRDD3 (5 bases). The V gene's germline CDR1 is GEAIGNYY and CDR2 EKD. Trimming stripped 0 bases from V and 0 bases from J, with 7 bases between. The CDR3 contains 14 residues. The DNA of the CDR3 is TGTGCCTGTGACACCCGGGGAAACACCGATAAACTCATCTTT. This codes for CACDTRGNTDKLIF.

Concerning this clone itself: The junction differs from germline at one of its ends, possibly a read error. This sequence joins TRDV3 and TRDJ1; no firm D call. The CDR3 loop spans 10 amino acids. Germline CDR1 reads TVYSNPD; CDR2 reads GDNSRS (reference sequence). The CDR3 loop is CAFPPRKHIF. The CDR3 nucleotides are TGTGCCTTTCCTCCGAGGAAACACATCTTT.

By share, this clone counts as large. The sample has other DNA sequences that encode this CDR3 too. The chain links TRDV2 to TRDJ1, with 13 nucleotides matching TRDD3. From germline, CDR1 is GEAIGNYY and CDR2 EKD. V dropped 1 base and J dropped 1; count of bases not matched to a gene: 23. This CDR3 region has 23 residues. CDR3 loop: CACDTLGDTTREFGIRTTDKLIF. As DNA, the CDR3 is TGTGCCTGTGACACACTGGGGGATACGACAAGAGAGTTTGGGATACGAACCACCGATAAACTCATCTTT.

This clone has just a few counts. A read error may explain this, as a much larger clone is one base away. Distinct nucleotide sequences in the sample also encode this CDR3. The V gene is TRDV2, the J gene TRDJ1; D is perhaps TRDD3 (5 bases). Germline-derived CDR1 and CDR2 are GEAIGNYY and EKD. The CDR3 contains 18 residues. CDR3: CACDTVFRGISNTDKLIF. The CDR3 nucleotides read TGTGCCTGTGACACCGTATTCCGAGGGATTAGCAACACCGATAAACTCATCTTC.

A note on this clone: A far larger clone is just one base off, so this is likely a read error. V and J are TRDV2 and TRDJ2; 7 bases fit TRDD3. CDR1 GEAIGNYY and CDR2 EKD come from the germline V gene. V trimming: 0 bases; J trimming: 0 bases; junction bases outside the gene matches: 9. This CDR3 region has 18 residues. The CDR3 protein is CACDTVRGIPSLTAQLFF. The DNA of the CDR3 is TGTGCCTGTGACACCGTCCGGGGGATCCCCTCTTTGACAGCACAACTCTTCTTT.

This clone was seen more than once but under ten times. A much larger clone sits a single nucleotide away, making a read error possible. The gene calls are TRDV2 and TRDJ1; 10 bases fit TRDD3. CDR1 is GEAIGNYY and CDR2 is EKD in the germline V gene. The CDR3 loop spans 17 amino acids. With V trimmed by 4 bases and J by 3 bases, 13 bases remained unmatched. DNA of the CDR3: TGTGCCTGTGATAGACTGGGGGATTTCAGGGACGCCGATAAACTCATCTTT. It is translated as CACDRLGDFRDADKLIF.

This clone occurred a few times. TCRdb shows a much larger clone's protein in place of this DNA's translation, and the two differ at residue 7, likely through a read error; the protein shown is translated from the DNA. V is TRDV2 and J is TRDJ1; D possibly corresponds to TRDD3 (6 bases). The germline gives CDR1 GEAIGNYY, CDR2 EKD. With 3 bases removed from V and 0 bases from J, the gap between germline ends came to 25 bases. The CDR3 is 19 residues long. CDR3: CACDQLRDTFFKYTDKLIF. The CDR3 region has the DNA TGTGCCTGTGACCAGTTACGCGATACGTTCTTTAAGTACACCGATAAACTCATCTTT.

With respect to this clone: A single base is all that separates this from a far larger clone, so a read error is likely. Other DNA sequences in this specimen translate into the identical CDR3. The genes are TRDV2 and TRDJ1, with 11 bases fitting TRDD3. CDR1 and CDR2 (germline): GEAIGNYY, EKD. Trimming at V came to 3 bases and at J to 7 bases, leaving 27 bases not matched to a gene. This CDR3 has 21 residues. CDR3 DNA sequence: TGTGCCTGTGACCCCGCTACTGGGGGATATCGACATCTGACCGAGGGCACTAAACTCATCTTT. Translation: CACDPATGGYRHLTEGTKLIF.

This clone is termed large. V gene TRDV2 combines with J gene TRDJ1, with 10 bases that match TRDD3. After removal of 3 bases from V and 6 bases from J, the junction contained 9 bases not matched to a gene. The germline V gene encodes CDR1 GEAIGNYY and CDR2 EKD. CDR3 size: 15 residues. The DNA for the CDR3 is TGTGCCTGTGACTTCCTACTGGGGGATCATTATAAACTCATCTTT. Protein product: CACDFLLGDHYKLIF.